This T cell receptor beta chain was observed in a study of T cells after yellow fever vaccination. Overall study results and limits: A weaker but faster secondary response was observed, peaking on day 5 versus 15. Reappearing after the booster were most of the clones from primary vaccination (around 96% CD4, 88% CD8). There was a small share of clonotypes that showed up in both the CD4 and CD8 compartments.

5'RACE template switching added a universal primer site and UMIs to TCR cDNA. TCRdb independently ran MiXCR on the 5' RACE reads; one entry per CDR3 protein. The profile shows about 310,000 distinct CDR3 sequences, around 3.6% of them singletons. Trimming took 0 bases from V and 0 from J, leaving 12 bases between them. Germline V gene lookup returns CDR1 LGHNA and CDR2 YSLEER. This CDR3 has 17 amino acids. In the case of this clonotype: Its cognate antigen is unknown.

The genes are TRBV4-3 and TRBJ1-3, with D possibly TRBD1 on 5 matching bases. Sequencing used PBMCs, obtained on the day of the yellow fever booster vaccination. This clonotype originated in a man between 18 and 35 years old who received the YFV17D yellow fever vaccine. In nucleotides, the CDR3 is TGCGCCAGCAGCCAAGATTTTCCAGGGATCTCTGGAAACACCATATATTTT. The encoded protein is CASSQDFPGISGNTIYF.